This passage covers 21 T cell receptor beta chains from one sample sequenced in a study of blood T cell repertoires in COVID-19. Measured with immunoSEQ multiplex PCR; TCRdb has only the in-frame clones, and not every one. Of a few hundred thousand clones detected, about 90% appear once; the ten largest clones hold approximately 2%. The source material was peripheral blood. The receptors originated from a woman aged 25 to 45 who had recovered from COVID-19.

This rearrangement joins TRBV5-1 to TRBJ2-3; 7 bases map to TRBD2. V shed 1 base and J 2 bases; nucleotides not matched to a gene: 4. This CDR3 spans 15 amino acids. The V gene's germline CDR1 is SGHRS and CDR2 YFSETQ. The CDR3 sequence: CASSLRGTNTDTQYF. The CDR3 region has the DNA TGCGCCAGCAGCTTGCGCGGGACTAACACAGATACGCAGTATTTT.

In this sample, this clone turned up many times. The chain joins TRBV6-5 to TRBJ1-2, with TRBD1 matching over 10 bases. V trimming: 5 bases; J trimming: 8 bases; junction bases outside the gene matches: 5. The CDR3 is 13 amino acids. Germline V gives CDR1 MNHEY, CDR2 SVGAGI. CDR3 in DNA: TGTGCCAGCAGTACGACAGGGGGCAAAGGCTACACCTTC. Translating it yields CASSTTGGKGYTF.

The chain carries TRBV6-5 and TRBJ1-1; D is perhaps TRBD1 (6 bases). CDR1 is MNHEY and CDR2 is SVGAGI in the germline V gene. The CDR3 runs to 14 residues. V lost 8 bases and J lost 2, with 15 bases in between. Written as DNA, the CDR3 is TGTGCCAGCCGTCCGAGGACAGCAAACACTGAAGCTTTCTTT. This encodes CASRPRTANTEAFF.

The chain is built from TRBV10-2 and TRBJ2-7, with D hard to call. CDR1 is WSHSY, CDR2 SAAADI, per germline. The length of the CDR3 is 16 residues. V lost 5 bases, J lost 4 bases, and 21 bases lay in between. CDR3: CASSSMEFRSQYEQYF. DNA of the CDR3: TGCGCCAGCAGTAGTATGGAGTTCCGAAGCCAATACGAGCAGTACTTC.

J is TRBJ1-2 and V is TRBV6-2 or TRBV6-3, with D possibly being TRBD1 (5 bases). Between the trimmed V and J ends, which lost 2 bases and 7 bases, there was a span of 17 bases. The CDR3 has 15 amino acids. Germline V lookup: CDR1 MNHEY, CDR2 SVGEGT. CDR3 nucleotides: TGTGCCAGCAGTTACGTAAAGGGGAAGATTGGTGGCTACACCTTC. Translation: CASSYVKGKIGGYTF.

The chain carries TRBV2 and TRBJ1-2; maybe TRBD1 (6 bases). The CDR3 sequence is 14 residues long. CDR1 SNHLY and CDR2 FYNNEI come from the germline V gene. V lost 5 bases and J 3 bases, leaving 13 bases between the germline ends. CDR3 nucleotides: TGTGCCAGCAGTATTGGCAGGGGAGACTATGGCTACACCTTC. Protein product: CASSIGRGDYGYTF.

V is TRBV6-1 and J is TRBJ1-1, with TRBD1 matching 7 bases. Germline lookup yields CDR1 MNHNS and CDR2 SASEGT. J was trimmed by 9 bases and V by 7 bases; bases with no gene match: 8. This CDR3 has 12 residues. CDR3 DNA sequence: TGTGCCAGCAAAGGGGGACAGCCTCAAGCTTTCTTT. This encodes CASKGGQPQAFF.

This clone occurred once. The chain employs TRBV7-9 and TRBJ1-4; D ambiguous. The CDR3 is 16 amino acids. V dropped 2 bases and J dropped 4 bases, with 14 bases sitting between them. Germline-derived CDR1 and CDR2 are SEHNR and FQNEAQ (reference sequence). Here the CDR3 DNA reads TGTGCCAGCAGCTTAATTCCAGGAAGCTTTAATGAAAAACTGTTTTTT. It encodes CASSLIPGSFNEKLFF.

J is TRBJ1-6 and V is TRBV7-9, with D perhaps matching TRBD1 (6 bases). Between the trimmed V and J ends, which lost 5 bases and 10 bases, there was a span of 21 bases. The CDR3 is made up of 16 amino acids. CDR1 is SEHNR and CDR2 is FQNEAQ in the germline V gene (reference sequence). This chain's CDR3 is CASSPMKGGDGSPLHF. CDR3 nucleotide sequence: TGTGCCAGCAGCCCTATGAAGGGGGGGGACGGGTCACCCCTCCACTTT. The full variable domain, in which reference TRBV7-9 and TRBJ1-6 provide the parts outside the CDR3, is DTGVSQNPRHKITKRGQNVTFRCDPISEHNRLYWYRQTLGQGPEFLTYFQNEAQLEKSRLLSDRFSAERPKGSFSTLEIQRTEQGDSAMYLCASSPMKGGDGSPLHFGNGTRLTVT.

V gene TRBV6-1 combines with J gene TRBJ1-2, with D possibly matching TRBD1 (5 bases). CDR1 and CDR2 from the germline V gene are MNHNS and SASEGT. V was cut by 1 base and J by 5 bases, with 14 bases left in between. The CDR3 has 15 amino acids. DNA for the CDR3: TGTGCCAGCAGTGAAGACGGCAGGGTAACATATGGCTACACCTTC. Residues: CASSEDGRVTYGYTF.

The V and J genes are TRBV3-1 (or the pseudogene TRBV3-2) and TRBJ1-6; no firm D call. CDR3 length: 14 amino acids. Germline CDR1 and CDR2: LGHDT and YNNKEL (reference sequence). Trimming cost V 0 bases and J 8 bases, with 8 bases left between them. CDR3 sequence: CASSQEFTDSPLHF. CDR3 sequence (DNA): TGTGCCAGCAGCCAAGAATTTACAGATTCACCCCTCCACTTT.

This sequence joins TRBV5-1 and TRBJ2-2; D call uncertain. The V and J ends lost 0 bases and 2 bases respectively, with 8 bases between them. This CDR3 is built from 15 residues. Germline values: CDR1 SGHRS, CDR2 YFSETQ. The CDR3 sequence is CASSLGARNTGELFF. The CDR3 coding sequence is TGCGCCAGCAGCTTGGGGGCGCGAAACACCGGGGAGCTGTTTTTT.

This chain links TRBV12-3 or TRBV12-4 with TRBJ1-2; D gene uncertain. The CDR3 runs 12 residues. Trimming left V 5 bases short and J 2 bases short, with 6 bases between. The CDR3 bases are TGTGCCAGCAGTCAGAGGAACTATGGCTACACCTTC. Translation gives CASSQRNYGYTF.

V gene TRBV28 combines with J gene TRBJ1-4, with TRBD1 as a possible D gene (6 bases). Germline loops: CDR1 MDHEN, CDR2 SYDVKM. Trimming removed 11 bases at V and 8 bases at J, with 24 bases between. CDR3 size: 15 residues. This chain's CDR3 is CASSYVGQFDEKLFF. As DNA, the CDR3 is TGTGCCTCTAGCTACGTCGGACAGTTCGACGAAAAACTGTTTTTT.

The chain employs TRBV7-9 and TRBJ2-1; no clear D. The CDR3 consists of 14 residues. Germline lookup yields CDR1 SEHNR and CDR2 FQNEAQ (reference sequence). Deletions cut 3 bases from V and 9 bases from J, with 15 bases between. CDR3 DNA sequence: TGTGCCAGCAGCTTCCCAGGAACGGTGCGTGAGCAGTTCTTC. Translating it yields CASSFPGTVREQFF.

The gene calls are TRBV7-2 and TRBJ2-7; no firm D call. The CDR3 totals 14 residues. Germline CDR1 and CDR2: SGHTA and FQGNSA. V gave up 5 bases and J gave up 2 bases, with 13 bases separating them. The CDR3 nucleotides are TGTGCCAGCAGCCCGACAAATCTCCCCTACGAGCAGTACTTC. Protein product: CASSPTNLPYEQYF.

There are a few counts of this clone. CDR3: CASSQDLGRRVGELFF. As DNA, the CDR3 is TGTGCCAGCAGCCAAGATTTAGGACGGAGGGTCGGGGAGCTGTTTTTT. V is TRBV3-1 (or the pseudogene TRBV3-2) and J is TRBJ2-2; perhaps TRBD2 as D (6 bases). Germline CDR1 reads LGHDT; CDR2 reads YNNKEL (reference sequence). Trimming removed 0 bases at V and 7 bases at J, with 15 bases between. This CDR3 region has 16 residues.

CDR3 coding DNA: TGCAGTGCGCCCACAGGGAAGGCGCAGTATTTT. Encoded protein: CSAPTGKAQYF. The chain is built from TRBV20-1 and TRBJ2-3; possibly TRBD1 for D (6 bases). This CDR3 has 11 amino acids. V was pared by 6 bases and J by 10 bases, with 14 bases between. CDR1 is DFQATT, CDR2 SNEGSKA, per germline (reference sequence).

This chain joins TRBV19 and TRBJ1-6; TRBD1 matches 8 bases. Unmatched junction bases numbered 6, after V lost 5 bases and J lost 6 bases. Per the germline V gene, CDR1 is LNHDA and CDR2 is SQIVND (reference sequence). CDR3 length: 15 residues. The DNA of the CDR3 is TGTGCCAGTAGTGGACTCGGACAGGGTAATTCACCCCTCCACTTT. This sequence encodes CASSGLGQGNSPLHF.

Only one count was recorded for this clone. Here the CDR3 DNA reads TGTGCCAGCCGGACAGGGAGCAATCAGCCCCAGCATTTT. This gives the protein CASRTGSNQPQHF. The chain carries TRBV19 and TRBJ1-5; 8 positions match TRBD1. V lost 9 bases, J lost 1 base, and 2 bases stayed unmatched. Germline CDR1 reads LNHDA; CDR2 reads SQIVND (reference sequence). CDR3 size: 13 residues.

The V call is TRBV11-2, the J call TRBJ2-1; 12 positions match TRBD2. This CDR3 is 15 amino acids long. V lost 2 bases, J lost 4 bases, and 0 bases stayed unmatched. Germline V gene data show CDR1 as SGHAT and CDR2 as FQNNGV. The chain's CDR3 is CASSLTSGGYNEQFF. The CDR3 DNA follows: TGTGCCAGCAGCTTAACTAGCGGGGGGTACAATGAGCAGTTCTTC.